This passage covers 22 T cell receptor beta chains from one sample sequenced in a study of beta chain features in type 1 diabetes. Of the isolated RNA, all was reverse transcribed, and so the sequenced material was expressed TCRB transcripts. Sequenced by immunoSEQ multiplex PCR; TCRdb stores in-frame clones only, minus some. The table shows some 500,000 clones, with roughly an eighth occurring only once. The source material was naive CD4+ T cells from blood. Receptors originate from a woman younger than 35 in good health.

This clone was counted only a few times. The V call is TRBV18, the J call TRBJ2-1, with 7 bases identical to TRBD2. Unmatched junction bases numbered 8, after V lost 2 bases and J lost 7 bases. The CDR3 length is 15 residues. Germline V gene data show CDR1 as KGHSH and CDR2 as LQKENI. In DNA, the CDR3 is TGTGCCAGCTCACCAGGACTAGGATCTGGGAATGAGCAGTTCTTC. Its translation is CASSPGLGSGNEQFF.

This clone was recorded a few times. The chain couples TRBV11-3 to TRBJ2-3; D gene unclear. The germline V gene has CDR1 SGHNT and CDR2 YENEEA. The CDR3 is 14 residues long. Trimming took off 6 bases at V and 1 base at J, with 11 bases between the two ends. As DNA, the CDR3 is TGTGCCAGCAGTACCCCCGCCGGCACAGATACGCAGTATTTT. Translation: CASSTPAGTDTQYF.

The rearrangement joins TRBV28 to TRBJ2-5; D not resolved. The V gene lost 3 bases and the J gene lost 0 bases, with 11 bases spanning the gap. The CDR3 sequence is 15 residues long. Germline lookup yields CDR1 MDHEN and CDR2 SYDVKM. CDR3 DNA sequence: TGTGCCAGCAGTTTCTACGACCGGGACCAAGAGACCCAGTACTTC. Translated: CASSFYDRDQETQYF.

This clone occurred a few times. The rearrangement uses TRBV5-4 and TRBJ2-1; D may be TRBD2 (7 bases). The ends were cut back, 4 bases at V and 2 bases at J, with 13 bases in the middle. The V gene's germline CDR1 is SGHNT and CDR2 YYREEE (reference sequence). This CDR3 spans 15 amino acids. CDR3 region: CASSPGGGAYNEQFF. Written as DNA, the CDR3 is TGTGCCAGCAGCCCTGGAGGGGGGGCCTACAATGAGCAGTTCTTC.

This clone was seen a handful of times. This chain joins TRBV7-8 and TRBJ2-3, with a tentative D call TRBD1 (6 bases). Between the trimmed V and J ends, which lost 5 bases and 6 bases, there was a span of 18 bases. This CDR3 is 15 amino acids long. Germline CDR1 is SGHVS and CDR2 is FQNEAQ. The CDR3 here is CASSPWGPGRDTQYF. DNA for the CDR3: TGTGCCAGCAGCCCCTGGGGGCCCGGGCGGGATACGCAGTATTTT.

This chain links TRBV27 with TRBJ2-7; maybe TRBD2 (5 bases). The germline V gene encodes CDR1 MNHEY and CDR2 SMNVEV (reference sequence). Trimming removed 3 bases at V and 6 bases at J, with 9 bases between. The CDR3 has 12 residues. CDR3 bases: TGTGCCAGCAGTTTTCGGGGATTCGAGCAGTACGTC. Its translation: CASSFRGFEQYV.

This clone was counted between two and nine times. The same CDR3 arises from other DNA sequences in this sample as well. The chain employs TRBV18 and TRBJ2-7; 7 positions agree with TRBD2. V trimming: 2 bases; J trimming: 3 bases; junction bases outside the gene matches: 1. Looked up from germline, CDR1 is KGHSH and CDR2 is LQKENI. This CDR3 has 13 amino acids. Here the CDR3 reads CASSPGLVYEQYF. In DNA, the CDR3 is TGTGCCAGCTCACCAGGACTAGTCTACGAGCAGTACTTC.

The table lists this clone with a few counts. This chain connects TRBV6-6 to TRBJ2-4; D remains ambiguous. The CDR3 totals 15 residues. From germline, CDR1 is MNHNY and CDR2 SVGAGI (reference sequence). Trimming removed 6 bases at V and 0 bases at J, with 12 bases between. CDR3 amino acids: CASSSRDVAKNIQYF. CDR3 bases: TGTGCCAGCAGCTCTAGGGATGTAGCCAAAAACATTCAGTACTTC.

This clone was picked up a small number of times. This chain uses TRBV9 with TRBJ2-1; D is undetermined. Germline V lookup: CDR1 SGDLS, CDR2 YYNGEE. The length of the CDR3 is 14 residues. The V end lost 0 bases, the J end lost 6 bases, and 10 bases lay between the germline ends. The CDR3 is CASSVGAIANEQFF. The CDR3 nucleotides are TGTGCCAGCAGCGTAGGAGCAATTGCCAATGAGCAGTTCTTC.

This clone was seen only a few times. CDR3 DNA: TGCGCCAGCAGCTTGTGGGACAGGGCGCAAGAGACCCAGTACTTC. Translated: CASSLWDRAQETQYF. The rearrangement joins TRBV5-1 to TRBJ2-5; 9 bases match TRBD1. This CDR3 region has 15 residues. J lost 2 bases, V lost 1 base, and 3 bases had no gene match. Germline V gene lookup returns CDR1 SGHRS and CDR2 YFSETQ.

This clone has just a few counts. This chain links TRBV19 with TRBJ2-6; D uncertain. Germline CDR1 and CDR2: LNHDA and SQIVND (reference sequence). The V end was cut by 9 bases, the J end by 1 base, with 10 bases between. There are 14 residues in the CDR3. Here the CDR3 reads CASRTVSGANVLTF. For the CDR3, the DNA is TGTGCCAGCCGGACGGTGTCTGGGGCCAACGTCCTGACTTTC. Looking up the rest from reference TRBV19 and TRBJ2-6 gives the full variable domain: DGGITQSPKYLFRKEGQNVTLSCEQNLNHDAMYWYRQDPGQGLRLIYYSQIVNDFQKGDIAEGYSVSREKKESFPLTVTSAQKNPTAFYLCASRTVSGANVLTFGAGSRLTVL.

This clone was observed a handful of times. The chain recombines TRBV5-4 with TRBJ1-2; no definite D call. The V end lost 4 bases, the J end lost 1 base, and 11 bases lay between the germline ends. The CDR3 is made up of 14 amino acids. Germline V gene sequence: CDR1 SGHNT, CDR2 YYREEE (reference sequence). The CDR3 loop reads CASSRDQVNYGYTF. The CDR3 region has the DNA TGTGCCAGCAGCCGGGATCAGGTTAACTATGGCTACACCTTC. The whole variable domain, remainder taken from reference TRBV5-4 and TRBJ1-2, is ETGVTQSPTHLIKTRGQQVTLRCSSQSGHNTVSWYQQALGQGPQFIFQYYREEENGRGNFPPRFSGLQFPNYSSELNVNALELDDSALYLCASSRDQVNYGYTFGSGTRLTVV.

This clone was seen more than once but under ten times. The V and J genes are TRBV2 and TRBJ2-3; D is unclear. The CDR3 is 12 residues long. Trimming cost V 8 bases and J 0 bases, with 6 bases left between them. The germline V gene encodes CDR1 SNHLY and CDR2 FYNNEI. CDR3 DNA sequence: TGTGCCAGCTCCCAAAGCACAGATACGCAGTATTTT. As protein: CASSQSTDTQYF.

This clone came up a few times. This rearrangement joins TRBV6-5 to TRBJ1-1, with D tentatively TRBD1 (5 bases). The CDR3 has 13 amino acids. The ends were cut back, 6 bases at V and 1 base at J, with 9 bases in the middle. CDR1 is MNHEY and CDR2 is SVGAGI in the germline V gene. The CDR3 region is CASRPDRNTEAFF. CDR3 DNA: TGTGCCAGCAGACCTGACAGGAACACTGAAGCTTTCTTT.

This clone has only a few counts. The V call is TRBV4-1, the J call TRBJ2-1; the D gene is possibly TRBD2 (6 bases). Trimming took off 1 base at V and 5 bases at J, with 15 bases between the two ends. Per the germline V gene, CDR1 is MGHRA and CDR2 is YSYEKL. The CDR3 runs 16 residues. DNA of the CDR3: TGCGCCAGCAGCCAAGTCGTACGGCGGGACCACAATGAGCAGTTCTTC. Amino acid sequence: CASSQVVRRDHNEQFF.

Only a few counts were recorded for this clone. The V and J genes are TRBV11-3 and TRBJ2-7, with D tentatively TRBD1 (6 bases). This CDR3 comprises 13 residues. The V and J ends lost 1 base and 2 bases respectively, with 6 bases between them. CDR1 SGHNT and CDR2 YENEEA come from the germline V gene. DNA for the CDR3: TGTGCCAGCAGCTTAGGGACAGCCTACGAGCAGTACTTC. Its protein is CASSLGTAYEQYF.

In its sample, this clone was seen a few times. J is TRBJ1-1 and V is TRBV7-2, with D unclear. Between the trimmed V and J ends, which lost 3 bases and 7 bases, there was a span of 15 bases. Per germline, CDR1 SGHTA and CDR2 FQGNSA. The CDR3 has 14 amino acids. CDR3 nucleotides: TGTGCCAGCAGCTTGAGCCTTACGAGTGATGAAGCTTTCTTT. Its protein is CASSLSLTSDEAFF.

This clone was seen more than once but under ten times. This sequence joins TRBV15 and TRBJ1-1; 9 positions agree with TRBD1. Germline trimming cut 3 bases from V and 2 bases from J; bases unmatched to any gene: 7. This CDR3 is 16 amino acids long. Germline assignment: CDR1 LNHNV and CDR2 YYDKDF (reference sequence). The CDR3 DNA reads as TGTGCCACCAGCAGGGGGGACAGGGTGTTTAACACTGAAGCTTTCTTT. Translated: CATSRGDRVFNTEAFF.

This sequence joins TRBV6-6 and TRBJ2-7; no clear D. The CDR3 loop spans 14 amino acids. The V gene lost 2 bases and the J gene lost 2 bases, with 10 bases spanning the gap. The germline gives CDR1 MNHNY, CDR2 SVGAGI (reference sequence). In DNA form, the CDR3 reads TGTGCCAGCAGTTACGGGCACCCGACCTACGAGCAGTACTTC. Translation gives CASSYGHPTYEQYF.

The J gene is TRBJ2-1, the V gene TRBV29-1; TRBD2 matches 12 bases. There are 17 residues in the CDR3. V trimming: 1 base; J trimming: 0 bases; junction bases outside the gene matches: 4. CDR1 and CDR2 (germline): SQVTM, ANQGSEA. CDR3 bases: TGCAGCGTTGAAGGGTCTAGCGGGGGGGCCTCCTACAATGAGCAGTTCTTC. Amino acid sequence: CSVEGSSGGASYNEQFF.

CDR3 DNA sequence: TGCAGCGTTGTAAAGGGACCGAACACTGAAGCTTTCTTT. This gives the protein CSVVKGPNTEAFF. This chain links TRBV29-1 with TRBJ1-1; TRBD1 is a possible D gene (5 bases). Deletions cut 4 bases from V and 1 base from J, with 10 bases between. The CDR3 is made up of 13 amino acids. CDR1 and CDR2 (germline): SQVTM, ANQGSEA. The entire variable domain, with the rest obtained from reference TRBV29-1 and TRBJ1-1, is as follows: SAVISQKPSRDICQRGTSLTIQCQVDSQVTMMFWYRQQPGQSLTLIATANQGSEATYESGFVIDKFPISRPNLTFSTLTVSNMSPEDSSIYLCSVVKGPNTEAFFGQGTRLTVV.

This clone was found a few times. The chain couples TRBV9 to TRBJ2-7, with D perhaps given as TRBD1 or TRBD2 (5 bases each). The CDR3 covers 12 residues. The germline gives CDR1 SGDLS, CDR2 YYNGEE. V was pared by 4 bases and J by 3 bases, with 8 bases between. The CDR3 reads CASSRDGYEQYF. For the CDR3, the DNA is TGTGCCAGCAGCCGGGACGGCTACGAGCAGTACTTC. The entire variable domain, with the rest obtained from reference TRBV9 and TRBJ2-7, is as follows: DSGVTQTPKHLITATGQRVTLRCSPRSGDLSVYWYQQSLDQGLQFLIQYYNGEERAKGNILERFSAQQFPDLHSELNLSSLELGDSALYFCASSRDGYEQYFGPGTRLTVT.